The source of this T cell receptor (beta chain) is a study of T cells in Graves' hyperthyroidism and ophthalmopathy. Points from the study as a whole: Ophthalmopathy cases were set apart from stable hyperthyroidism by a 13 V-J model.

Researchers defined stable Graves' hyperthyroidism as no ophthalmopathy progression within 18 months. In the case of this clonotype: What it recognizes is unknown.

Germline loops: CDR1 DFQATT, CDR2 SNEGSKA (reference sequence). The CDR3 covers 12 residues. RNA transcripts served as the template for amplifying TCR beta CDR3 regions. RT-PCR in the first round (using the HTBI primer set) targeted the TCR CDR3. In TCRdb, the multiplex PCR reads were re-called with MiXCR into one record per CDR3 protein. The data hold about 26,000 distinct CDR3 sequences, with roughly 45% observed a single time. The receptor's source is a woman aged 25 to 45 with Graves' hyperthyroidism. The gene calls are TRBV20-1 and TRBJ1-1; 8 bases match TRBD1. The sequencing sample was made of blood. In DNA, the CDR3 is TGCAGCCCTACAGGGGGGCTCACTGGGGCTTTCTTT. This gives the protein CSPTGGLTGAFF.